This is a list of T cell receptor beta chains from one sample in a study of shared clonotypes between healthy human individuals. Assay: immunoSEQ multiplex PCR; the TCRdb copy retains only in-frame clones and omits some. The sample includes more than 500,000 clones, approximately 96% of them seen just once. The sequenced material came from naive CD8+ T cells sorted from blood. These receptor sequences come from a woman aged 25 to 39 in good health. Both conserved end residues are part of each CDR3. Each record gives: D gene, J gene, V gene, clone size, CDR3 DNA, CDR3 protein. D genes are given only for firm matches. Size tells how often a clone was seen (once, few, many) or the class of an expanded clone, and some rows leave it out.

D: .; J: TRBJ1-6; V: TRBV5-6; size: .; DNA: TGTGCCAGCAGCCATGGAGATGTTTCACCCCTCCACTTT; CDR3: CASSHGDVSPLHF
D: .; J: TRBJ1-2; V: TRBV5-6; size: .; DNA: TGTGCCAGCAGCCCCGGGGACGGATCCTACTATGGCTACACCTTC; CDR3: CASSPGDGSYYGYTF
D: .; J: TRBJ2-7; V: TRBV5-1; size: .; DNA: TGCGCCAGCAGCCCGGACAGTGGGAGCTCCTACGAGCAGTACTTC; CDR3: CASSPDSGSSYEQYF
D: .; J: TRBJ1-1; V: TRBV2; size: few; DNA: TGTGCCAGCAGTGTTATCACTGAAGCTTTCTTT; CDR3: CASSVITEAFF
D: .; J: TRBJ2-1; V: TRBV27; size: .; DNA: TGTGCCAGCAGTTTATCGAGGTTGACCTACAATGAGCAGTTCTTC; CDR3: CASSLSRLTYNEQFF
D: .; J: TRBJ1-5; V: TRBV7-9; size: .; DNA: TGTGCCAGCAGCCCTCCCGGGGGGTCAGGGCAGCCCCAGCATTTT; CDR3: CASSPPGGSGQPQHF
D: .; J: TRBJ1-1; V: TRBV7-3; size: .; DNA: TGTGCCAGCAGCTTAACCCACAGGGTCACTGAAGCTTTCTTT; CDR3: CASSLTHRVTEAFF
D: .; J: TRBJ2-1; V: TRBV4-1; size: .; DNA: TGCGCCAGCAGCCAAGCCCCGCTCCTCACCCAGGGTACCGGCAATGAGCAGTTCTTC; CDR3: CASSQAPLLTQGTGNEQFF
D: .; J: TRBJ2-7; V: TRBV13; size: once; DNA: TGTGCCAGCAGCTTAACAGGGAATGAGCAGTACTTC; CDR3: CASSLTGNEQYF
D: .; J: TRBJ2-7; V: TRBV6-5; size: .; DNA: TGTGCCAGCAGACAATCCCCATTGGACGAGCAGTACTTC; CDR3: CASRQSPLDEQYF
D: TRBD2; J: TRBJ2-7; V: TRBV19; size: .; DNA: TGTGCCAGTAGCCCCCCTCTAGCGGCCTCCTACGAGCAGTACTTC; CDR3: CASSPPLAASYEQYF
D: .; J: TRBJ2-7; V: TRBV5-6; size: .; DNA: TGTGCCAGCAGCTTGAGTGGGGAGCAGTACTTC; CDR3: CASSLSGEQYF
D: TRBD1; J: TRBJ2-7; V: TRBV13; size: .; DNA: TGTGCCAGCAGCCCCGTGGACAGGGCAGGGTACGAGCAGTACTTC; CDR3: CASSPVDRAGYEQYF
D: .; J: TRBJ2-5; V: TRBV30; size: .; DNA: TGTGCCTGGCAGCTGCTAGCGAATCGAGAGACCCAGTACTTC; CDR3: CAWQLLANRETQYF
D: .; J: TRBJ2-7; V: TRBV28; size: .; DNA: TGTGCCAGCAGTTTATATGTCCAGGGAACGAACGAGCAGTACTTC; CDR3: CASSLYVQGTNEQYF
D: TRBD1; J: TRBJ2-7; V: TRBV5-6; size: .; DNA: TGTGCCAGCAGCCGAGGACAGGGGGGATACTACGAGCAGTACTTC; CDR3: CASSRGQGGYYEQYF
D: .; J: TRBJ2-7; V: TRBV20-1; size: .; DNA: TGCAGTGCTAGAGAGACCGAGCAGTACTTC; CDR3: CSARETEQYF
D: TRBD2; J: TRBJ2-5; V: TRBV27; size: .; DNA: TGTGCCAGCAGTCCCCTGCAGACTAGCGGGAGGCTGGAGACCCAGTACTTC; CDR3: CASSPLQTSGRLETQYF
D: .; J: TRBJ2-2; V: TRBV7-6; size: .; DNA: TGTGCCAGCAGCTTAATAGGGGCCGGGGAGCTGTTTTTT; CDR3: CASSLIGAGELFF
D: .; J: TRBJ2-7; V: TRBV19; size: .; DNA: TGTGCCAGTAGTCCGGGGCCGAGCTCCTACGAGCAGTACTTC; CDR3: CASSPGPSSYEQYF
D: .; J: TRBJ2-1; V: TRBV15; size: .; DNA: TGTGCCACCAGCAGAGATTCGAGCTCCTACAATGAGCAGTTCTTC; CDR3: CATSRDSSSYNEQFF
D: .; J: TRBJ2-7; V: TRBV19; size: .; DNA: TGTGCCAGTAGCCCCGCGGGGACCTACGAGCAGTACTTC; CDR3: CASSPAGTYEQYF
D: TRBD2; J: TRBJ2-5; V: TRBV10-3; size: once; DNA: TGTGCCATCAGTGAGTGGGTTAGCGGGAGGGCCTGGGAGACCCAGTACTTC; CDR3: CAISEWVSGRAWETQYF
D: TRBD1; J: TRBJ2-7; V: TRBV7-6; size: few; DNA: TGTGCCAGCAGCTGGGACAGCTCCTACGAGCAGTACTTC; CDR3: CASSWDSSYEQYF
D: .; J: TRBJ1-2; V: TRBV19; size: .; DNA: TGTGCCAGTAGCGGGGGCAATGGCTACACCTTC; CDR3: CASSGGNGYTF
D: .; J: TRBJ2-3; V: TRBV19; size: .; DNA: TGTGCCAGTAGTAACGGCCCTACGCAGTATTTT; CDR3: CASSNGPTQYF
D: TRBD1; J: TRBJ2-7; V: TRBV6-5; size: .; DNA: TGTGCCAGCAGTTACTCGAGGGGACAGATAACCTACGAGCAGTACTTC; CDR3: CASSYSRGQITYEQYF
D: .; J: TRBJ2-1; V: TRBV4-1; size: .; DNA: TGCGCCAGCAGCCGCTGGTTTCGTCTAGCAGGCAATGAGCAGTTCTTC; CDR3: CASSRWFRLAGNEQFF
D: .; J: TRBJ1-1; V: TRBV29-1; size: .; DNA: TGCAGCGTCCGAGTGACCAAGGGCGCTGAAGCTTTCTTT; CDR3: CSVRVTKGAEAFF
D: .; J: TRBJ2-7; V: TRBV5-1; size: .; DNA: TGCGCCAGCAGCCAAAAGGGGTCTAGCGAATCCTACGAGCAGTACTTC; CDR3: CASSQKGSSESYEQYF
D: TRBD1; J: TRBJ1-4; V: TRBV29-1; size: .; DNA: TGCAGCGTCTCTTGGAGGGACAGTAATGAAAAACTGTTTTTT; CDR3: CSVSWRDSNEKLFF
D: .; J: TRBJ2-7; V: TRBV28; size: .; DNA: TGTGCCAGCAGTTTATATCTGGGGGTCTACGAGCAGTACTTC; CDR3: CASSLYLGVYEQYF
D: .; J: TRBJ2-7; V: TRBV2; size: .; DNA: TGTGCCAGCAGTGAAGCAATATACGAGCAGTACTTC; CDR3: CASSEAIYEQYF
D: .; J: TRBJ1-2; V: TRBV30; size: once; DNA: TGTGCCTGGGGACCAGGTGATAACTATGGCTACACCTTC; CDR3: CAWGPGDNYGYTF
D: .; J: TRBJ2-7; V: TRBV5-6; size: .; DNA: TGTGCCAGCAGCTTGGGCCGATACGAGCAGTACTTC; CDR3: CASSLGRYEQYF
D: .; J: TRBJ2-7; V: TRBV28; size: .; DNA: TGTGCCAGCAGCCACCCGACAGGCTTCTACGAGCAGTACTTC; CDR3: CASSHPTGFYEQYF
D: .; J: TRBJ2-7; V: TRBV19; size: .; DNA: TGTGCCAGTAGCCCGGGTCCTTCCTACGAGCAGTACTTC; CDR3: CASSPGPSYEQYF
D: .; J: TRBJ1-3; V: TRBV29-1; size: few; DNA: TGCAGCGTTGTATCAGGCTCTGGAAACACCATATATTTT; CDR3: CSVVSGSGNTIYF
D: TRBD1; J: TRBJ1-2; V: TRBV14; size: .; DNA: TGTGCCAGCAGCCCATCAGGGGGTAGTGGCTACACCTTC; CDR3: CASSPSGGSGYTF
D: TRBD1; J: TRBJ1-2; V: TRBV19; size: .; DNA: TGTGCCAGTAGTATCACAACAGGGGATTATGGCTACACCTTC; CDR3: CASSITTGDYGYTF
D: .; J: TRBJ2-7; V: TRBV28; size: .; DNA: TGTGCCAGCAGTCTCCAGGGGGGCTCCTACGAGCAGTACTTC; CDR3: CASSLQGGSYEQYF
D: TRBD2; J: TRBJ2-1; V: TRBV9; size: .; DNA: TGTGCCAGCAGCCACGCATTAGCGGGAGCTAGACAGGAGCAGTTCTTC; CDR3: CASSHALAGARQEQFF
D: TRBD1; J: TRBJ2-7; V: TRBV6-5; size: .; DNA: TGTGCCAGCTCGACAGGGGGAACCTACGAGCAGTACTTC; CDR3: CASSTGGTYEQYF
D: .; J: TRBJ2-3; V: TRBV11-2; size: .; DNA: TGTGCCAGCAGCTTATATGGGTCAGGCGCAGATACGCAGTATTTT; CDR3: CASSLYGSGADTQYF
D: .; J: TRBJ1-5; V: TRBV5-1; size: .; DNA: TGCGCCAGCAGCTTGGGCGTCAATCAGCCCCAGCATTTT; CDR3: CASSLGVNQPQHF
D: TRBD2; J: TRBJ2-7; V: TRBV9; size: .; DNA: TGTGCCAGCAGCGTAGGGTCCAGCGGGAGCATCGTCTCCTACGAGCAGTACTTC; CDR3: CASSVGSSGSIVSYEQYF
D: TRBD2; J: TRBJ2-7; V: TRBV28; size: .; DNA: TGTGCCAGCAGTTTCCCCAGCGGGAGTTTCCACGAGCAGTACTTC; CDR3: CASSFPSGSFHEQYF
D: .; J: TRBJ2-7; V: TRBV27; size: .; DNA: TGTGCCAGCAGTCGATACGAGCAGTACTTC; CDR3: CASSRYEQYF
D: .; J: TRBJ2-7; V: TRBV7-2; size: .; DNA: TGTGCCAGCAGCTTTAGTAGCGGCGCCTACGAGCAGTACTTC; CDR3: CASSFSSGAYEQYF
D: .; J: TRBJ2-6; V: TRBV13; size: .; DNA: TGTGCCAGCAGCTACGGTTACTCCTCTGGGGCCAACGTCCTGACTTTC; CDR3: CASSYGYSSGANVLTF
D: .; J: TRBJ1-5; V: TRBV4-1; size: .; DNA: TGCGCCAGCAGCCAAGATTGGAGGGGTTCCCAGGATCAGCCCCAGCATTTT; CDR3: CASSQDWRGSQDQPQHF